This TCR beta chain comes out of a study of cytomegalovirus exposure and HLA in healthy donors. Both 60 Vbeta primers and 13 Jbeta primers went into the PCR. Original methodology: In a later analysis, roughly 10 million of some 80 million unique beta chains occurred in at least two donors. Clones were sequenced by immunoSEQ multiplex PCR, and TCRdb holds only the in-frame ones, with some missing. V and J calls and clone size are as listed in that table; D and trimming were resolved from the DNA. The table lists 130,000 or so clones, about four fifths of them singletons. With 0 bases clipped from V and 8 bases from J, the junction kept 11 bases outside the gene matches. Germline values: CDR1 SGDLS, CDR2 YYNGEE. The CDR3 contains 16 residues.

Sequencing input: PBMCs. The sequence was collected from a man between 18 and 29 years old in good health and CMV-seronegative. V is TRBV9 and J is TRBJ2-1; 7 bases match TRBD1. In DNA, the CDR3 is TGTGCCAGCAGCGTAGAAGGTAGGGGGCGGTGGGATGAGCAGTTCTTC. It translates to CASSVEGRGRWDEQFF. The whole variable domain, filled in from reference TRBV9 and TRBJ2-1, reads DSGVTQTPKHLITATGQRVTLRCSPRSGDLSVYWYQQSLDQGLQFLIQYYNGEERAKGNILERFSAQQFPDLHSELNLSSLELGDSALYFCASSVEGRGRWDEQFFGPGTRLTVL.